The 32 T cell receptor beta chains presented below share a single source sample, sequenced in a study of blood T cell repertoires in COVID-19 (dated by TCRdb to the early 2020s). The receptor library was made with the immunoSEQ multiplex PCR assay. The immuneACCESS repertoire file appears here via TCRdb, limited to in-frame rearrangements. These files lack a portion of the clones; in checked studies, under half of the deficit traces to unresolved V genes, and the cause of the others is not known. The sample data list about 35,000 clones, and approximately 78% of these were observed just once. The biggest ten clones account for approximately 40% of the sample. The specimen was peripheral blood. The receptors come from an older man with active or convalescent COVID-19.

This rearrangement joins TRBV7-2 to TRBJ2-2, with a weak D call TRBD1 (6 bases). Per the germline V gene, CDR1 is SGHTA and CDR2 is FQGNSA. The CDR3 totals 14 residues. The ends were cut back, 2 bases at V and 5 bases at J, with 9 bases in the middle. The CDR3 here is CASSLQGQTGELFF. The CDR3 nucleotides are TGTGCCAGCAGCTTACAGGGGCAAACCGGGGAGCTGTTTTTT.

The rearrangement links TRBV19 to TRBJ2-3, with TRBD2 as a possible D gene (6 bases). CDR1 and CDR2 (germline): LNHDA, SQIVND (reference sequence). The CDR3 runs 13 residues. V was clipped by 4 bases and J by 8 bases, with 13 bases between them. The chain's CDR3 is CASSTGVAVTQYF. CDR3 nucleotide sequence: TGTGCCAGTAGTACGGGAGTGGCTGTTACGCAGTATTTT.

The chain carries TRBV2 and TRBJ2-3, with a possible D match to TRBD2 (6 bases). The CDR3 runs to 13 residues. Germline V lookup: CDR1 SNHLY, CDR2 FYNNEI. Deletions cut 8 bases from V and 7 bases from J, with 16 bases between. The CDR3 spells CASQFSSVNTQYF. CDR3 in DNA: TGTGCCAGCCAATTCTCTAGCGTAAATACGCAGTATTTT.

This chain connects TRBV6-5 to TRBJ2-4, with D perhaps matching TRBD2 (5 bases). The CDR3 length is 14 residues. Deletions cut 7 bases from V and 12 bases from J, with 22 bases between. Germline values: CDR1 MNHEY, CDR2 SVGAGI. This chain's CDR3 is CASKHRAPEGTQYF. CDR3 nucleotides: TGTGCCAGCAAGCATCGGGCCCCTGAGGGTACTCAGTACTTC.

The genes are TRBV5-1 and TRBJ2-1; D call uncertain. With 4 bases removed from V and 14 bases from J, the gap between germline ends came to 22 bases. Germline CDR1 is SGHRS and CDR2 is YFSETQ. The CDR3 has 14 residues. In DNA, the CDR3 is TGCGCCAGCAGCCTGGGTTCCAGGCCCAATATGGAGTTCTTC. The encoded protein is CASSLGSRPNMEFF.

The genes are TRBV12-3 or TRBV12-4 and TRBJ1-2, with D possibly being TRBD1 (6 bases). The length of the CDR3 is 12 residues. V shed 3 bases and J shed 6 bases, with 8 bases lying between them. This CDR3 is CASSFRQDGYTF. CDR3 in DNA: TGTGCCAGCAGTTTTCGACAGGATGGCTACACCTTC.

The V gene is TRBV5-1, the J gene TRBJ1-1; D may be TRBD1 (6 bases). The V gene's germline CDR1 is SGHRS and CDR2 YFSETQ. The germline V and J ends were trimmed by 5 bases and 5 bases, with 10 bases remaining between them. The CDR3 is 12 residues long. For the CDR3, the DNA is TGCGCCAGCAGAAAAGGGGGAACTGAAGCTTTCTTT. Its translation: CASRKGGTEAFF.

The rearrangement uses TRBV7-2 and TRBJ2-7, with D perhaps TRBD2 (5 bases). CDR3 length equals 19 residues. The V gene's germline CDR1 is SGHTA and CDR2 FQGNSA. V was clipped by 0 bases and J by 2 bases, with 23 bases between them. Here the CDR3 DNA reads TGTGCCAGCAGCTTAGCTCTCCGTCTCGGGGTAGCGACAACCTACGAGCAGTACTTC. Translated: CASSLALRLGVATTYEQYF.

The J gene is TRBJ1-2, the V gene TRBV28, with TRBD1 identical over 8 bases. The J segment lost 4 bases and the V segment lost 7 bases, leaving 8 bases of the junction unmatched. The germline CDR1 and CDR2 sequences are MDHEN and SYDVKM. The CDR3 loop spans 14 amino acids. CDR3 protein: CASNTGGETYGYTF. DNA of the CDR3: TGTGCCAGCAATACAGGGGGGGAAACCTATGGCTACACCTTC.

The chain combines TRBV28 with TRBJ2-7; 9 bases agree with TRBD1. Unmatched junction bases numbered 11, after V lost 6 bases and J lost 8 bases. The CDR3 consists of 14 residues. Germline CDR1 MDHEN, CDR2 SYDVKM. The CDR3 nucleotides are TGTGCCAGCAGCCCGGGACAGGGATTACGCAAGCAGTACTTC. It encodes CASSPGQGLRKQYF.

DNA for the CDR3: TGTGCCAGCAGTTTATATGGGCAGGGCGACACTGAAGCTTTCTTT. It is translated as CASSLYGQGDTEAFF. The V gene is TRBV28, the J gene TRBJ1-1, with D maybe TRBD1 (5 bases). The germline V gene has CDR1 MDHEN and CDR2 SYDVKM. The CDR3 totals 15 residues. Between the trimmed V and J ends, which lost 1 base and 3 bases, there was a span of 12 bases.

The chain is built from TRBV11-2 and TRBJ1-4; 11 bases line up with TRBD1. Trimming took 3 bases from V and 7 from J; bases not matched to a gene: 10. Per germline, CDR1 SGHAT and CDR2 FQNNGV. The CDR3 is made up of 17 amino acids. Here the CDR3 reads CASSFGQGARSLEKLFF. The CDR3 DNA follows: TGTGCCAGCAGCTTTGGACAGGGGGCGCGAAGTCTTGAAAAACTGTTTTTT. Based on the CDR3 plus reference TRBV11-2 and TRBJ1-4, the full variable domain is EAGVAQSPRYKIIEKRQSVAFWCNPISGHATLYWYQQILGQGPKLLIQFQNNGVVDDSQLPKDRFSAERLKGVDSTLKIQPAKLEDSAVYLCASSFGQGARSLEKLFFGSGTQLSVL.

The chain joins TRBV7-8 to TRBJ2-5; TRBD2 agrees at 11 bases. The CDR3 sequence is 18 residues long. J lost 5 bases, V lost 4 bases, and 15 bases had no gene match. The germline CDR1 and CDR2 sequences are SGHVS and FQNEAQ. The CDR3 here is CASSSRKLAGGWEETQYF. CDR3 DNA: TGTGCCAGCAGCTCACGTAAGCTAGCGGGAGGCTGGGAGGAGACCCAGTACTTC.

The rearrangement joins TRBV7-3 to TRBJ2-1; TRBD2 matches at 9 bases. J lost 4 bases, V lost 0 bases, and 7 bases had no gene match. The CDR3 spans 17 residues. Germline lookup yields CDR1 SGHTA and CDR2 FQGTGA. CDR3 sequence reads: CASSLTPREGIYNEQFF. For the CDR3, the DNA is TGTGCCAGCAGCTTAACCCCGCGGGAGGGGATTTACAATGAGCAGTTCTTC.

The chain has TRBV11-3 and TRBJ2-1; 7 bases are a match to TRBD1. There are 15 residues in the CDR3. V shed 5 bases and J 3 bases; nucleotides not matched to a gene: 7. Germline V lookup: CDR1 SGHNT, CDR2 YENEEA. The CDR3 protein is CASSLDRVNYNEQFF. CDR3 DNA: TGTGCCAGCAGCCTTGACAGGGTTAACTACAATGAGCAGTTCTTC. The full variable domain, completed using reference TRBV11-3 and TRBJ2-1, is EAGVVQSPRYKIIEKKQPVAFWCNPISGHNTLYWYLQNLGQGPELLIRYENEEAVDDSQLPKDRFSAERLKGVDSTLKIQPAELGDSAVYLCASSLDRVNYNEQFFGPGTRLTVL.

The chain carries TRBV7-2 and TRBJ2-7, with TRBD2 matching 8 bases. The CDR3 is made up of 15 amino acids. Trimming cost V 2 bases and J 7 bases; bases outside gene matches: 10. CDR1 SGHTA and CDR2 FQGNSA come from the germline V gene. CDR3 region: CASSLIGGVSGEQYF. The CDR3, as DNA: TGTGCCAGCAGCTTAATCGGGGGGGTCTCGGGTGAGCAGTACTTC.

The chain uses TRBV9 and TRBJ2-3; 12 bases map to TRBD2. CDR1 and CDR2 (germline): SGDLS, YYNGEE. The CDR3 runs 16 residues. The J segment lost 6 bases and the V segment lost 0 bases, leaving 5 bases of the junction unmatched. This CDR3 is CASSVGASGRGDTQYF. The CDR3 coding sequence is TGTGCCAGCAGCGTAGGAGCTAGCGGGAGGGGGGATACGCAGTATTTT.

The chain uses TRBV27 and TRBJ1-2, with 7 bases lining up with TRBD1. With 5 bases clipped from V and 2 bases from J, the junction kept 5 bases outside the gene matches. Germline CDR1 MNHEY, CDR2 SMNVEV (reference sequence). The CDR3 covers 14 residues. The CDR3, as DNA: TGTGCCAGCAGTCCAGGGGGACAGAACTATGGCTACACCTTC. Encoded protein: CASSPGGQNYGYTF.

This sequence joins TRBV5-1 and TRBJ2-4; tentatively, D is TRBD1 (6 bases). V lost 4 bases to trimming and J lost 8 bases, with 16 bases between them. This CDR3 is 14 amino acids long. Germline V gives CDR1 SGHRS, CDR2 YFSETQ. The CDR3 is CASSEFQGKDIQYF. The DNA for the CDR3 is TGCGCCAGCAGCGAGTTTCAGGGGAAGGACATTCAGTACTTC. The full variable domain, completed using reference TRBV5-1 and TRBJ2-4, is KAGVTQTPRYLIKTRGQQVTLSCSPISGHRSVSWYQQTPGQGLQFLFEYFSETQRNKGNFPGRFSGRQFSNSRSEMNVSTLELGDSALYLCASSEFQGKDIQYFGAGTRLSVL.

The chain carries TRBV21-1 and TRBJ1-5. TRBV21-1 is an annotated pseudogene. This CDR3 is built from 17 residues. This chain's CDR3 is CASSARAGGVYNQPQHF. Here the CDR3 DNA reads TGTGCCAGCAGCGCCCGGGCGGGAGGGGTCTACAATCAGCCCCAGCATTTT.

The CDR3 nucleotides are TGTGCCAGTAGTCCAGGGCGGGCTAATATGCGGGGTTACGAGCAGTACTTC. Translation: CASSPGRANMRGYEQYF. The chain uses TRBV19 and TRBJ2-7, with a possible D match to TRBD2 (6 bases). Trimming took 5 bases from V and 4 from J, leaving 24 bases between them. The CDR3 has 17 amino acids. Germline CDR1 LNHDA, CDR2 SQIVND (reference sequence).

The V gene is TRBV2, the J gene TRBJ2-3; D possibly corresponds to TRBD1 (6 bases). This CDR3 is built from 13 residues. V was cut by 6 bases and J by 2 bases, with 9 bases left in between. Per germline, CDR1 SNHLY and CDR2 FYNNEI. The CDR3 loop reads CASSQGPTDTQYF. As DNA, the CDR3 is TGTGCCAGCAGCCAGGGGCCCACAGATACGCAGTATTTT.

In its sample, this clone was seen many times. This rearrangement joins TRBV19 to TRBJ2-1; the match to TRBD2 covers 13 bases. This CDR3 is built from 19 residues. The V gene's germline CDR1 is LNHDA and CDR2 SQIVND (reference sequence). J was trimmed by 8 bases and V by 3 bases; bases with no gene match: 16. CDR3 coding DNA: TGTGCCAGTAGTATGTGGGGGACTAGCGGGATAAACGCTACTTATGAGCAGTTCTTC. Residues: CASSMWGTSGINATYEQFF. Full variable domain (missing parts from reference TRBV19 and TRBJ2-1): DGGITQSPKYLFRKEGQNVTLSCEQNLNHDAMYWYRQDPGQGLRLIYYSQIVNDFQKGDIAEGYSVSREKKESFPLTVTSAQKNPTAFYLCASSMWGTSGINATYEQFFGPGTRLTVL.

The chain recombines TRBV5-6 with TRBJ1-3; D is unresolved. This CDR3 is built from 14 residues. CDR1 and CDR2 (germline): SGHDT, YYEEEE. The ends were cut back, 5 bases at V and 0 bases at J, with 9 bases in the middle. In nucleotides, the CDR3 is TGTGCCAGCAGTACGGACTTCTCTGGAAACACCATATATTTT. It specifies CASSTDFSGNTIYF.

This clone occurred a few times. This rearrangement joins TRBV21-1 to TRBJ2-2; the D call in the table, TRBD1, was not verified against the DNA. TRBV21-1 is a pseudogene segment. This CDR3 comprises 15 residues. The CDR3 spells CASSKVKRGPVPLFF. DNA of the CDR3: TGTGCCAGCAGCAAAGTAAAAAGGGGGCCCGTTCCCCTGTTTTTT.

The chain carries TRBV19 and TRBJ1-5; 8 nucleotides line up with TRBD1. The trim removed 7 bases at V and 5 bases at J, leaving 7 bases unmatched. Germline CDR1 is LNHDA and CDR2 is SQIVND (reference sequence). The CDR3 covers 14 residues. DNA of the CDR3: TGTGCCAGTACCCCGGGACAGGCCGATCAGCCCCAGCATTTT. This sequence encodes CASTPGQADQPQHF.

This rearrangement joins TRBV18 to TRBJ2-1; TRBD2 matches at 9 bases. The CDR3 runs to 15 residues. Germline V lookup: CDR1 KGHSH, CDR2 LQKENI. With 2 bases clipped from V and 6 bases from J, the junction kept 5 bases outside the gene matches. The CDR3 loop reads CASSPAGGVLNEQFF. The CDR3 nucleotides are TGTGCCAGCTCACCAGCGGGAGGGGTCCTCAATGAGCAGTTCTTC.

V gene TRBV5-1 combines with J gene TRBJ2-5, with 10 nucleotides matching TRBD1. CDR3 length: 17 amino acids. Germline V CDR1 and CDR2: SGHRS, YFSETQ. V lost 0 bases and J lost 3; bases outside the gene matches: 8. The DNA for the CDR3 is TGCGCCAGCAGCTTGGGGGACAGGGGAATGGTCAAAGAGACCCAGTACTTC. Translating gives CASSLGDRGMVKETQYF. Using reference TRBV5-1 and TRBJ2-5 for the parts outside the CDR3, the full variable domain is KAGVTQTPRYLIKTRGQQVTLSCSPISGHRSVSWYQQTPGQGLQFLFEYFSETQRNKGNFPGRFSGRQFSNSRSEMNVSTLELGDSALYLCASSLGDRGMVKETQYFGPGTRLLVL.

The chain is built from TRBV7-2 and TRBJ2-3; D ambiguous. CDR1 and CDR2 (germline): SGHTA, FQGNSA. The V end lost 2 bases, the J end lost 4 bases, and 4 bases lay between the germline ends. This CDR3 contains 12 residues. CDR3 region: CASSLSADTQYF. DNA for the CDR3: TGTGCCAGCAGCTTAAGCGCAGATACGCAGTATTTT.

The chain couples TRBV5-1 to TRBJ1-1; no firm D call. The V gene's germline CDR1 is SGHRS and CDR2 YFSETQ. The CDR3 loop spans 13 amino acids. The V end lost 0 bases, the J end lost 0 bases, and 3 bases lay between the germline ends. CDR3 in amino acids: CASSLALNTEAFF. DNA of the CDR3: TGCGCCAGCAGCTTGGCCTTGAACACTGAAGCTTTCTTT.

This chain joins TRBV7-3 and TRBJ2-2; D is perhaps TRBD1 (6 bases). Germline lookup yields CDR1 SGHTA and CDR2 FQGTGA. Between the trimmed V and J ends, which lost 0 bases and 5 bases, there was a span of 10 bases. This CDR3 spans 15 amino acids. The CDR3 loop reads CASSLTGTRTGELFF. The CDR3 nucleotides are TGTGCCAGCAGCTTAACCGGGACACGTACCGGGGAGCTGTTTTTT.

This clone was seen a single time. CDR3 protein: CASSQEDRWGYTF. For the CDR3, the DNA is TGTGCCAGCAGCCAAGAGGACAGGTGGGGCTACACCTTC. This chain links TRBV3-1 (or the pseudogene TRBV3-2) with TRBJ1-2, with TRBD1 matching over 7 bases. Germline V CDR1 and CDR2: LGHDT, YNNKEL (reference sequence). The CDR3 spans 13 residues. After removal of 0 bases from V and 8 bases from J, the junction contained 3 bases not matched to a gene.